This is a list of T cell receptor beta chains from one sample in a study of CD4+ T cells in melanoma. Repertoires were generated with immunoSEQ multiplex PCR, while TCRdb's copy carries only in-frame clones and drops some. Of roughly 110,000 clones in the sample, about 92% were seen once. The specimen sequenced was peripheral blood. All receptors come from a human donor with melanoma. The conserved cysteine and the conserved F or W are not part of the CDR3 here.

v_gene	j_gene	CDR3aa
TRBV5-1	TRBJ1-2	ASSLEGTGGGGLYGYT
TRBV4-2	TRBJ1-4	ASSSKTGGVEKLF
TRBV11-1	TRBJ2-5	ASSFLRAETQY
TRBV7-2	TRBJ2-5	ASSLVGTETQY
TRBV28	TRBJ2-3	ASSLYLGADTQY
TRBV30	TRBJ2-5	AWSSGKRQVSETQY
TRBV9	NA	ASSVGGFTYEQY
TRBV6-4	TRBJ1-1	ASSDSWGPRGGEAF
TRBV18	TRBJ1-2	ASSPGRFDSAKGYT
TRBV6-5	TRBJ1-2	ASSYGQNYGYT
TRBV7-2	TRBJ1-1	ASSYFPQGTTEAF
TRBV10-1	TRBJ2-7	ASSDPSRGPRPHYEQY
TRBV5-4	TRBJ2-3	ASSLTADTQY
TRBV5-1	TRBJ2-2	ASSLAGEAGELF
TRBV5-1	TRBJ2-1	ASSPRVAGGNEQF
TRBV7-8	TRBJ1-2	ASSLGRTGGRGYT
TRBV6-6	TRBJ2-7	ASSYPPYEQY
TRBV5-4	TRBJ2-1	ASSLMSGRASNEQF
TRBV7-2	TRBJ2-1	ASSSRLGSSYNEQF
TRBV10-3	TRBJ2-6	AISGGPSGANVLT
TRBV11-2	TRBJ2-3	ASSLGAGGIMDTQY
TRBV19	TRBJ1-6	ASSMQHRTDSPLH
TRBV7-9	TRBJ2-5	ASSLVETQY
TRBV1	TRBJ2-2	TSSQGSGTSNTGELF
TRBV21-1	TRBJ1-5	ARPDRGNQPQH
TRBV5-8	TRBJ2-7	ASSLEGTGAYGQY
TRBV5-6	TRBJ2-2	ASGRLNTGELF
TRBV11-2	TRBJ2-5	ASSLLGDDQETQY
TRBV4-1	TRBJ2-5	ASSREGTSGGRETQY
TRBV29-1	TRBJ2-1	SVVGRERISSYNEQF
TRBV27	TRBJ2-5	ASSLSGAGGPETQY
TRBV28	TRBJ2-2	ASGGTGDTGELF